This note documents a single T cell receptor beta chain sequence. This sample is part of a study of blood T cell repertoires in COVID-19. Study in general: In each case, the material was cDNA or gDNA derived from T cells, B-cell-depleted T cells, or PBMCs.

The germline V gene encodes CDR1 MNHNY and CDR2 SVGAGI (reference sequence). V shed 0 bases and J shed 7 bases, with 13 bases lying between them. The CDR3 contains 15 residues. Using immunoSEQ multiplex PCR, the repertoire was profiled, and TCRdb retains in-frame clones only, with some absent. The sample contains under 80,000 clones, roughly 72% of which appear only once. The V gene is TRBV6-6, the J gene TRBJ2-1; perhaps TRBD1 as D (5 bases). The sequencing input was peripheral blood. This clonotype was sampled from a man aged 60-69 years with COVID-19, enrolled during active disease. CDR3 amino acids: CASSYSKGYRNEQFF. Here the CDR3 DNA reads TGTGCCAGCAGTTACTCGAAGGGGTATCGAAATGAGCAGTTCTTC.